This record looks at one T cell receptor (beta chain) sequence and its context. Its target is not known. The ends were cut back, 7 bases at V and 0 bases at J, with 12 bases in the middle. This CDR3 region has 14 residues. Germline assignment: CDR1 MDHEN and CDR2 SYDVKM. This entry is derived from a study of T cells in localized non-small cell lung cancer. Regarding the study as a whole: Adjacent lung held a median roughly 54 of the top 100 tumor clones.

Adjacent lung samples, free of atypia, were obtained at least 2 cm from the tumor margin. The data were produced by immunoSEQ multiplex PCR, yet TCRdb's version contains in-frame clones alone and is incomplete. The sample records around 1,700 clones, 20% to 25% being singletons. The clonotype was recovered from a female donor of 60 years or more with stage I lung adenocarcinoma. V and J are TRBV28 and TRBJ1-2; the D gene is possibly TRBD1 (6 bases). The sample consisted of normal lung tissue next to the tumor, taken before any cancer treatment. CDR3 protein: CASNGGRTNYGYTF. Here the CDR3 DNA reads TGTGCCAGCAATGGGGGGCGAACTAACTATGGCTACACCTTC.